This T cell receptor beta chain originates from a study of beta chain features in type 1 diabetes. Findings of the study overall: HLA effects on TCRB rearrangement stayed unresolved here. When Type 1 diabetes patients were examined, their TCRB CDR3s proved moderately but significantly shorter in all four CD4+ subsets. The naive, central memory and Treg TCRB repertoires showed an apparent similarity that was greater among patients than among healthy donors. At VDJ recombination sites, type 1 diabetes patients had fewer insertions and more deleted nucleotides.

Per the germline V gene, CDR1 is SGDLS and CDR2 is YYNGEE. V dropped 0 bases and J dropped 5 bases, with 21 bases sitting between them. CDR3 length: 17 amino acids. The whole isolated RNA underwent reverse transcription, so sequencing captured expressed TCRB transcripts. Assay: immunoSEQ multiplex PCR; the TCRdb copy retains only in-frame clones and omits some. This sample has more than 250,000 clones, with approximately 20% found just once. In regard to this clone: The antigen remains unidentified.

Blood was collected once per donor into heparin, averaging approximately 110 mL. The TCR sequence derives from a woman between 40 and 50 years old with type 1 diabetes. The material sequenced was naive CD4+ T cells from blood. V gene TRBV9 combines with J gene TRBJ2-7, with D unclear. The CDR3 DNA sequence: TGTGCCAGCAGCGTAGGTGCTTCCGGGTCCTTATCCAACGAGCAGTACTTC. Residues: CASSVGASGSLSNEQYF.